This T cell receptor (beta chain) emerged from a study of blood T cell repertoires in COVID-19. Study context: Acute-phase and convalescent COVID-19 samples originated in the United States, Italy and Spain.

The data were produced by immunoSEQ multiplex PCR, yet TCRdb's version contains in-frame clones alone and is incomplete. Of about 200,000 clones listed, approximately 90% are singletons. Per the germline V gene, CDR1 is SGHRS and CDR2 is YFSETQ. The J segment lost 4 bases and the V segment lost 0 bases, leaving 3 bases of the junction unmatched. The CDR3 is made up of 15 amino acids. The chain has TRBV5-1 and TRBJ1-4, with TRBD1 matching 7 bases. This receptor was identified in a man aged 60 to 69 with active or convalescent COVID-19. Input material: peripheral blood. The CDR3 nucleotides read TGCGCCAGCAGCTTGGCTGGGACAGTTAATGAAAAACTGTTTTTT. It codes for CASSLAGTVNEKLFF.